The clone carrying this T cell receptor beta chain appeared a few times. No antigen is known for it. These data are taken from a study of blood T cells in healthy people across ages. Regarding the study as a whole: Diversity was higher, and naive CD4+ cells more numerous, in long-lived donors than in aged donors. Significant beta diversity loss was already apparent by age roughly 38, declining roughly linearly.

A second PCR, run for roughly 7 to 11 cycles, used a sample-barcoded 5' primer plus a J-beta primer mix. TCRdb recomputed calls from the 5' RACE reads with MiXCR, one row per CDR3 protein. The sample includes about 1.1 million distinct CDR3 sequences, around two fifths of them seen just once. Per sample, at least 5 micrograms of total RNA were extracted. This TCR was recovered from a man aged 18 to 35 in good health. The material sequenced was blood.

CDR3 bases: TGTGCCAGCAGAGCCCTAGACGGAAAGAACACTGAAGCTTTCTTT. It encodes CASRALDGKNTEAFF. The genes are TRBV2 and TRBJ1-1; D not resolved. CDR3 length: 15 residues. Trimming took off 6 bases at V and 1 base at J, with 15 bases between the two ends. The germline CDR1 and CDR2 sequences are SNHLY and FYNNEI.